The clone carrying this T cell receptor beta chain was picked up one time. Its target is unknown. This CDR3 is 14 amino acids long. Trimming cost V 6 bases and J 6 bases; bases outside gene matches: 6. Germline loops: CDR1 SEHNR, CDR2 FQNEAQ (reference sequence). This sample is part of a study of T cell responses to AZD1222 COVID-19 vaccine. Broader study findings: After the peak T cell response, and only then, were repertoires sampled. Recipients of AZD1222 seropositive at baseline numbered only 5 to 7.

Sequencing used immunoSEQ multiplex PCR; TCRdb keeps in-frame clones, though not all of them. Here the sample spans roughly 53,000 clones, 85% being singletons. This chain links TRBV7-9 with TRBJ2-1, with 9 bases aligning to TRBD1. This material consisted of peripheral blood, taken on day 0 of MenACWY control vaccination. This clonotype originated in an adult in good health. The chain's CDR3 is CASRGQGAGNEQFF. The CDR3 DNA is TGTGCCAGCAGGGGACAGGGTGCTGGCAATGAGCAGTTCTTC. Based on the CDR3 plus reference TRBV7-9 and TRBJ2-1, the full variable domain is DTGVSQNPRHKITKRGQNVTFRCDPISEHNRLYWYRQTLGQGPEFLTYFQNEAQLEKSRLLSDRFSAERPKGSFSTLEIQRTEQGDSAMYLCASRGQGAGNEQFFGPGTRLTVL.